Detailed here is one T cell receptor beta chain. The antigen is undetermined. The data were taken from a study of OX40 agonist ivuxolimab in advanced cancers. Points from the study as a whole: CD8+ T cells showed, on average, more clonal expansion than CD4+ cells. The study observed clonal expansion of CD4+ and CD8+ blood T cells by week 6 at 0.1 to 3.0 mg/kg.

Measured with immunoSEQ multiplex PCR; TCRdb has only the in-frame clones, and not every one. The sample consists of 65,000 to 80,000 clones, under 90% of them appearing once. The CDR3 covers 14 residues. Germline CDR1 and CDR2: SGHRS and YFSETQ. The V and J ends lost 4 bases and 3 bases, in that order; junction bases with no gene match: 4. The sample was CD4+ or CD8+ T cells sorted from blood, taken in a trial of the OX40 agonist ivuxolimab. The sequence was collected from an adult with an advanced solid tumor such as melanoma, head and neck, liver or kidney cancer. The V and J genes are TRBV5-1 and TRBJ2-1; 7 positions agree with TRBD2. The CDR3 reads CASSGGDDYNEQFF. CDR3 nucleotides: TGCGCCAGCAGCGGGGGGGACGACTACAATGAGCAGTTCTTC.